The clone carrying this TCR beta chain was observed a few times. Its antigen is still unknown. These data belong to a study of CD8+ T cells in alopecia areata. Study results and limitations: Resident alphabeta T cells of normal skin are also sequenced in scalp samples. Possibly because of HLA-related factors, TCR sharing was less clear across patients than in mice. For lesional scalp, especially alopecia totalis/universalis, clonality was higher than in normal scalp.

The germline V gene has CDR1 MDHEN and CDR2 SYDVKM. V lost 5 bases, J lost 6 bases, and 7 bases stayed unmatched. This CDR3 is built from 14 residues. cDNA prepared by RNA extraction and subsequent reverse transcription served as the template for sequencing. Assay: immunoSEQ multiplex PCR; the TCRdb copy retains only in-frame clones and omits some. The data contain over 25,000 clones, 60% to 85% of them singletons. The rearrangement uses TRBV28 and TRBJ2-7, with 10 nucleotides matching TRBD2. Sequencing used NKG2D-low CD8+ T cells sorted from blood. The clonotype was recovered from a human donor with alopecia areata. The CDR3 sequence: CASSLTGTSVEQYF. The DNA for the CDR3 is TGTGCCAGCAGTCTAACCGGGACTAGCGTCGAGCAGTACTTC.